One TCR beta chain is described in this entry. As yet, its antigen is unknown. Trimming cost V 7 bases and J 4 bases; bases outside gene matches: 14. This CDR3 has 17 residues. Germline V gene sequence: CDR1 SGHRS, CDR2 YFSETQ. As every portion of the isolated RNA was reverse transcribed, the sequencing read expressed TCRB transcripts. Some clones are missing from TCRdb's copy, which holds only in-frame ones; the method was immunoSEQ multiplex PCR. The repertoire consists of 350,000 to 400,000 clones, with 10% to 15% occurring once and the leading ten covering around 0.0099%. These data belong to a study of beta chain features in type 1 diabetes. The study's findings and limits: Within each of all four CD4+ subsets, Type 1 diabetes patients had TCRB CDR3s that were moderately but significantly shorter.

CD45RO/CCR7/CD25/CD127/CD95/CD27 staining was used to isolate CD4+ naive, central memory, regulatory and stem cell-like memory cells by sorting. Purity above 98% was achieved in all sorted populations. The receptor's source is a woman between 18 and 29 years old with type 1 diabetes. This sequence joins TRBV5-1 and TRBJ2-3, with 11 bases fitting TRBD2. Sequencing was performed on naive CD4+ T cells from blood. CDR3: CASRPGLAVTGADTQYF. The CDR3 nucleotides read TGCGCCAGCCGACCGGGACTAGCGGTGACTGGAGCAGATACGCAGTATTTT.